Listed below are T cell receptor beta chains from one sample, sequenced in a study of T cell repertoires in cytomegalovirus infection. No antigens are known for them. One entry per CDR3 protein results from TCRdb running MiXCR on the reads. Here the sample spans hundreds of thousands of distinct CDR3 sequences, around 30% being singletons. The sample in question was cultured CD8+ T cells from PBMCs, obtained from culture after CMV antigen stimulation. The receptors originated from a human donor in good health (CMV status not recorded). Some clones in this sample may be carry-over from other donors' samples. CDR3s include the opening cysteine and the closing phenylalanine or tryptophan. A D gene is named only where the DNA matches it firmly. Rows may omit the clone size; those that give it use once, few, many or a size class.

V	J	D	size	CDR3	DNA
TRBV7-9	TRBJ2-1	TRBD2	NA	CASSPPRTSGSSYNEQFF	TGTGCCAGCAGCCCACCTCGGACTAGCGGGAGCTCCTACAATGAGCAGTTCTTC
TRBV6-5	TRBJ2-5	NA	NA	CASLDGEETQYF	TGTGCCAGCCTCGACGGGGAAGAGACCCAGTACTTC
TRBV5-1	TRBJ2-3	TRBD1	few	CASSRETGARTDTQYF	TGCGCCAGCAGCAGGGAGACAGGGGCAAGGACAGATACGCAGTATTTT
TRBV7-7	TRBJ2-6	TRBD1	few	CASSSGQGYSGANVLTF	TGTGCTAGCAGCTCAGGACAGGGTTACTCTGGGGCCAACGTCCTGACTTTC
TRBV12-3/TRBV12-4	TRBJ2-5	NA	NA	CASSPSRRAQETQYF	TGTGCCAGCAGTCCCTCCCGGAGGGCCCAAGAGACCCAGTACTTC
TRBV12-3/TRBV12-4	TRBJ2-2	NA	few	CASSLVGISFTGELFF	TGTGCCAGCAGTTTAGTGGGCATCTCCTTCACCGGGGAGCTGTTTTTT
TRBV7-8	TRBJ1-3	NA	NA	CASSLYPGAVSGNTIYF	TGTGCCAGCAGCTTATACCCGGGGGCAGTCTCTGGAAACACCATATATTTT
TRBV7-6	TRBJ2-7	NA	NA	CASSYQGSQQYF	TGTGCCAGCAGCTACCAGGGGAGCCAGCAGTACTTC
TRBV27	TRBJ2-7	TRBD1	NA	CASSQEQGSPYEQYF	TGTGCCAGCAGCCAAGAACAGGGGTCTCCCTACGAGCAGTACTTC
TRBV10-3	TRBJ2-1	NA	few	CAIRVERAGPHYNEQFF	TGTGCCATCAGGGTAGAGAGGGCGGGGCCACACTACAATGAGCAGTTCTTC
TRBV7-4	TRBJ2-2	NA	NA	CASSLDPKAGELFF	TGTGCCAGCAGCTTAGACCCCAAGGCCGGGGAGCTGTTTTTT
TRBV27	TRBJ1-2	TRBD1	NA	CARYPDREGYGYTF	TGTGCCAGATACCCTGACAGGGAAGGCTATGGCTACACCTTC
TRBV4-1	TRBJ2-1	NA	few	CASSQERVSYNEQFF	TGCGCCAGCAGCCAGGAGCGGGTCTCCTACAATGAGCAGTTCTTC
TRBV20-1	TRBJ2-1	NA	NA	CSAITLYNEQFF	TGCAGTGCTATCACTCTATACAATGAGCAGTTCTTC
TRBV20-1	TRBJ2-1	NA	NA	CSARGGSYNEQFF	TGCAGTGCTAGGGGGGGCTCCTACAATGAGCAGTTCTTC
TRBV5-4	TRBJ2-1	NA	few	CASSRPGTPTYNEQFF	TGTGCCAGCAGCCGACCGGGAACACCGACCTACAATGAGCAGTTCTTC
TRBV5-4	TRBJ2-3	NA	NA	CASSFPHISPSTDTQYF	TGTGCCAGCAGCTTTCCGCATATTTCGCCCAGCACAGATACGCAGTATTTT
TRBV19	TRBJ2-1	NA	NA	CASSMGGAPYNEQFF	TGTGCCAGTAGTATGGGGGGGGCCCCCTACAATGAGCAGTTCTTC
TRBV19	TRBJ1-1	TRBD1	few	CASNPGQGLDTEAFF	TGTGCCAGTAACCCGGGACAGGGGTTGGACACTGAAGCTTTCTTT
TRBV7-9	TRBJ1-2	NA	NA	CASSSLGQTLANYGYIF	TGTGCCAGCAGCTCGCTTGGACAGACGCTTGCTAACTATGGCTACATCTTC
TRBV14	TRBJ2-7	TRBD1	NA	CASSHRDSEFEQYF	TGTGCCAGCAGCCACCGGGACAGTGAGTTCGAGCAGTACTTC
TRBV6-2/TRBV6-3	TRBJ1-1	NA	NA	CASSLIQGLNTEAFF	TGTGCCAGCAGCCTTATACAGGGATTGAACACTGAAGCTTTCTTT
TRBV6-5	TRBJ2-1	NA	NA	CASSYSAGRNEQFF	TGTGCCAGCAGTTACTCGGCAGGGCGCAATGAGCAGTTCTTC
TRBV25-1	TRBJ2-5	NA	NA	CASSDPDQETQYF	TGTGCCAGCAGTGATCCCGACCAAGAGACCCAGTACTTC
TRBV27	TRBJ2-5	NA	few	CASSDGGPGAQYF	TGTGCCAGCAGTGATGGCGGGCCGGGGGCCCAGTACTTC
TRBV12-3/TRBV12-4	TRBJ2-1	TRBD1	few	CASRGTGVVNEQFF	TGTGCCAGCAGGGGGACAGGAGTTGTGAATGAGCAGTTCTTC
TRBV7-8	TRBJ2-2	NA	NA	CASSPVRDKVTGELFF	TGTGCCAGCAGCCCAGTCCGGGACAAGGTCACCGGGGAGCTGTTTTTT
TRBV14	TRBJ2-1	NA	NA	CASSQDLGLLSPSYNEQFF	TGTGCCAGCAGCCAAGATCTAGGACTACTCTCCCCGTCCTACAATGAGCAGTTCTTC
TRBV15	TRBJ1-5	NA	few	CATSRSGSNQPQHF	TGTGCCACCAGCAGAAGCGGGAGCAATCAGCCCCAGCATTTT
TRBV6-5	TRBJ2-3	TRBD2	few	CATGLASTDTQYF	TGTGCCACCGGACTAGCCTCCACAGATACGCAGTATTTT
TRBV3-1	TRBJ2-5	NA	NA	CASSLLSGYETQYF	TGTGCCAGCAGCCTACTATCGGGTTACGAGACCCAGTACTTC
TRBV12-3/TRBV12-4	TRBJ2-5	TRBD1	many	CASSPTKDRRNF	TGTGCCAGCAGCCCCACTAAGGACAGGCGAAACTTC
TRBV19	TRBJ1-1	NA	NA	CASLGPEGEAFF	TGTGCCAGCCTTGGGCCGGAGGGGGAAGCTTTCTTT
TRBV6-1	TRBJ2-5	TRBD2	many	CASSKGRGGTQETQYF	TGTGCCAGCAGTAAGGGCCGGGGGGGGACTCAAGAGACCCAGTACTTC
TRBV7-9	TRBJ2-3	NA	few	CASSSTTTSTDTQYF	TGTGCCAGCAGCTCTACGACAACCAGCACAGATACGCAGTATTTT
TRBV11-1	TRBJ2-1	TRBD1	NA	CASSGSTGGSWSEQFF	TGTGCCAGCAGCGGAAGTACAGGGGGCTCCTGGAGTGAGCAGTTCTTC
TRBV7-2	TRBJ2-7	NA	many	CASSPGTRRDEQYF	TGTGCCAGCAGTCCCGGGACTCGGCGGGACGAGCAGTACTTC
TRBV7-6	TRBJ2-3	NA	few	CASHGETGDTDTQYF	TGTGCCAGTCACGGGGAGACGGGGGACACAGATACGCAGTATTTT
TRBV7-8	TRBJ2-2	NA	many	CASSLAYTGELFF	TGTGCCAGCAGCTTAGCATACACCGGGGAGCTGTTTTTT
TRBV12-3/TRBV12-4	TRBJ1-5	NA	NA	CASSPLDPGQPQHF	TGTGCCAGCAGTCCCCTGGATCCTGGACAGCCCCAGCATTTT
TRBV29-1	TRBJ1-1	NA	NA	CLDSHTEAFF	TGCCTGGACAGTCACACTGAAGCTTTCTTT